This TCR beta chain was sequenced for a study of metastatic and nonmetastatic thyroid tumors. TCRdb used MiXCR to call clones anew from the PCR reads. The table shows around 30,000 clones, with roughly 17% occurring only once. Many counts were recorded for this clone. The CDR3 is made up of 16 amino acids. Deletions cut 7 bases from V and 0 bases from J, with 15 bases between. CDR1 KGHDR and CDR2 SFDVKD come from the germline V gene. All patients were treatment-naive before thyroid surgery. The chain employs TRBV24-1 and TRBJ2-1; D not resolved. The TCR sequence derives from a female donor with papillary thyroid cancer or a benign thyroid nodule (not recorded which). Some clones in this sample may be carry-over from other donors' samples. The sample comprised blood. The CDR3 bases are TGTGCCACCAGGGGTGACTCTTCGAGCTCCTACAATGAGCAGTTCTTC. The encoded protein is CATRGDSSSSYNEQFF.